This T cell receptor (beta chain) appears in the sequencing data of a study of cytomegalovirus exposure and HLA in healthy donors. Study-wide background: The roughly 130 validation repertoires used the same platform as the approximately 700 first-cohort repertoires (as reported by a later analysis).

Sequenced by immunoSEQ multiplex PCR; TCRdb stores in-frame clones only, minus some. The sample includes roughly 120,000 clones, approximately 90% of them seen just once. Points on this clone: The antigen remains undetermined.

General observations from the study: Through in vitro validation, three CMV-associated chains were shown to be specific for CMV antigens.

Between the trimmed V and J ends, which lost 2 bases and 1 base, there was a span of 8 bases. Germline-derived CDR1 and CDR2 are LNHNV and YYDKDF (reference sequence). The CDR3 is 14 residues long. The TCR comes from a woman aged 30 to 39 in good health and CMV-seropositive. Sequencing was done on a sample of PBMCs. The V call is TRBV15, the J call TRBJ2-5; D not resolved. CDR3 coding DNA: TGTGCCACCAGCAGAACACACATCCAAGAGACCCAGTACTTC. Amino acids: CATSRTHIQETQYF.